The next 22 T cell receptor beta chains were all read from a single sample in a study of blood T cell repertoires in COVID-19. Using immunoSEQ multiplex PCR, the repertoire was profiled, and TCRdb retains in-frame clones only, with some absent. The data contain fewer than 30,000 clones, 92% of them singletons. Sequencing used peripheral blood. All receptors derive from a human donor in a cohort sampled during active COVID-19.

The gene calls are TRBV19 and TRBJ1-1; D is ambiguous. V was clipped by 2 bases and J by 4 bases, with 11 bases between them. Per the germline V gene, CDR1 is LNHDA and CDR2 is SQIVND (reference sequence). CDR3 size: 14 residues. This CDR3 is CASSIQSGSTEAFF. The CDR3 nucleotides read TGTGCCAGTAGTATACAGTCTGGGAGCACTGAAGCTTTCTTT. Filled out from reference TRBV19 and TRBJ1-1, the complete variable domain reads DGGITQSPKYLFRKEGQNVTLSCEQNLNHDAMYWYRQDPGQGLRLIYYSQIVNDFQKGDIAEGYSVSREKKESFPLTVTSAQKNPTAFYLCASSIQSGSTEAFFGQGTRLTVV.

This clone was seen a handful of times. This chain connects TRBV9 to TRBJ1-6, with unresolved D. CDR1 is SGDLS and CDR2 is YYNGEE in the germline V gene. CDR3 length equals 12 residues. V lost 3 bases and J 9 bases, leaving 7 bases between the germline ends. The CDR3: CASSGELSPLHF. The CDR3 DNA is TGTGCCAGCAGCGGGGAGCTTTCACCCCTCCACTTT.

V and J are TRBV7-8 and TRBJ2-4; D might be TRBD1 (6 bases). The CDR3 loop spans 13 amino acids. The germline V and J ends were trimmed by 3 bases and 7 bases, with 10 bases remaining between them. CDR1 is SGHVS, CDR2 FQNEAQ, per germline. The CDR3 reads CASSFTTGNIQYF. The CDR3 nucleotides are TGTGCCAGCAGCTTTACTACAGGGAACATTCAGTACTTC.

V and J are TRBV7-9 and TRBJ2-1; TRBD2 might be the D (6 bases). V lost 0 bases, J lost 7 bases, and 10 bases lay in between. The CDR3 extends over 14 amino acids. Germline-derived CDR1 and CDR2 are SEHNR and FQNEAQ (reference sequence). CDR3 sequence reads: CASSLAGGSNEQFF. The CDR3 DNA reads TGTGCCAGCAGCTTAGCGGGGGGTAGTAATGAGCAGTTCTTC.

The V gene is TRBV6-5, the J gene TRBJ1-5, with D uncertain. Germline CDR1 and CDR2: MNHEY and SVGAGI. The length of the CDR3 is 14 residues. V shed 8 bases and J shed 0 bases, with 11 bases lying between them. CDR3 protein: CASYQTSSNQPQHF. Here the CDR3 DNA reads TGTGCCAGCTACCAGACTTCTAGCAATCAGCCCCAGCATTTT.

The gene calls are TRBV11-2 and TRBJ2-2, with 12 nucleotides matching TRBD2. Germline loops: CDR1 SGHAT, CDR2 FQNNGV. The CDR3 runs to 16 residues. With 2 bases clipped from V and 4 bases from J, the junction kept 2 bases outside the gene matches. The CDR3 loop is CASSLLAGGLTGELFF. The CDR3 DNA is TGTGCCAGCAGCTTACTAGCGGGGGGGCTCACCGGGGAGCTGTTTTTT.

The chain combines TRBV18 with TRBJ1-2, with a possible D match to TRBD1 (6 bases). This CDR3 has 15 residues. Trimming took 3 bases from V and 7 from J, leaving 18 bases between them. Per the germline V gene, CDR1 is KGHSH and CDR2 is LQKENI. The CDR3 nucleotides are TGTGCCAGCTCACCGAAGGGGGGGGCCTTGTCTGGCTACACCTTC. Amino acids: CASSPKGGALSGYTF.

The CDR3 region has the DNA TGTGCCAGCGCTAAGTTAGATACGCAGTATTTT. Residues: CASAKLDTQYF. The chain recombines TRBV6-5 with TRBJ2-3; no reliable D call. Trimming cost V 8 bases and J 5 bases, with 8 bases left between them. The germline V gene has CDR1 MNHEY and CDR2 SVGAGI. This CDR3 is built from 11 residues.

CDR3 nucleotides: TGTGCCAGCAGCTTAAAAGCGACGGGACAGGGACGTTACGAGCAGTACTTC. It encodes CASSLKATGQGRYEQYF. The rearrangement joins TRBV7-3 to TRBJ2-7; TRBD1 aligns across 9 bases. CDR3 length: 17 amino acids. With V trimmed by 1 base and J by 4 bases, 11 bases remained unmatched. Germline CDR1 and CDR2: SGHTA and FQGTGA.

The V gene is TRBV7-7, the J gene TRBJ2-3; a possible D gene is TRBD1 (6 bases). V was clipped by 5 bases and J by 0 bases, with 9 bases between them. CDR1 and CDR2 from the germline V gene are SSHAT and FNYEAQ (reference sequence). The CDR3 totals 14 residues. The CDR3 spells CASSAQGSTDTQYF. DNA of the CDR3: TGTGCCAGCAGCGCCCAGGGGAGCACAGATACGCAGTATTTT.

V gene TRBV5-1 combines with J gene TRBJ2-5, with a weak D call TRBD2 (5 bases). Per the germline V gene, CDR1 is SGHRS and CDR2 is YFSETQ. The CDR3 consists of 12 residues. V lost 3 bases and J 2 bases, leaving 5 bases between the germline ends. The DNA for the CDR3 is TGCGCCAGCAGCTCGGGACAAGAGACCCAGTACTTC. It codes for CASSSGQETQYF. The full variable domain, with the rest looked up from reference TRBV5-1 and TRBJ2-5, is KAGVTQTPRYLIKTRGQQVTLSCSPISGHRSVSWYQQTPGQGLQFLFEYFSETQRNKGNFPGRFSGRQFSNSRSEMNVSTLELGDSALYLCASSSGQETQYFGPGTRLLVL.

The chain combines TRBV7-7 with TRBJ2-7; a weak D match, TRBD2 (5 bases). The germline V gene has CDR1 SSHAT and CDR2 FNYEAQ (reference sequence). CDR3 length: 15 amino acids. V shed 5 bases and J shed 0 bases, with 14 bases lying between them. CDR3: CASSPPRGSSYEQYV. The CDR3 DNA is TGTGCCAGCAGCCCCCCCCGAGGGAGCTCCTACGAGCAGTACGTC.

The chain employs TRBV10-3 and TRBJ1-6, with 7 bases lining up with TRBD1. Per the germline V gene, CDR1 is ENHRY and CDR2 is SYGVKD. The junction had 5 bases not matched to a gene; V was cut back by 6 bases and J by 0 bases. CDR3 length: 16 amino acids. The CDR3 DNA sequence: TGTGCCATCAGAGGGACAGAAAACTCCTATAATTCACCCCTCCACTTT. Translation gives CAIRGTENSYNSPLHF.

Only one count was recorded for this clone. The rearrangement links TRBV18 to TRBJ1-3; perhaps TRBD1 as D (6 bases). CDR3 length equals 15 residues. Germline V gene lookup returns CDR1 KGHSH and CDR2 LQKENI. V was cut by 3 bases and J by 0 bases, with 9 bases left in between. The CDR3 loop reads CASSPGQYSGNTIYF. Here the CDR3 DNA reads TGTGCCAGCTCACCGGGACAATACTCTGGAAACACCATATATTTT.

As DNA, the CDR3 is TGTGCCAGCTGGGCGGGGGGAGATACGCAGTATTTT. It yields the protein CASWAGGDTQYF. The rearrangement joins TRBV2 to TRBJ2-3, with 8 nucleotides matching TRBD2. After removal of 8 bases from V and 5 bases from J, the junction contained 3 bases not matched to a gene. The CDR3 runs to 12 residues. The germline CDR1 and CDR2 sequences are SNHLY and FYNNEI.

J is TRBJ2-2 and V is TRBV3-1 (or the pseudogene TRBV3-2); D remains ambiguous. Trimming stripped 1 base from V and 3 bases from J, with 9 bases between. The CDR3 covers 15 residues. Germline V gene data show CDR1 as LGHDT and CDR2 as YNNKEL (reference sequence). The CDR3 DNA reads as TGTGCCAGCAGCCAAGCCCGGGTCCACACCGGGGAGCTGTTTTTT. Translated, it gives CASSQARVHTGELFF.

The V and J genes are TRBV6-6 and TRBJ1-2; D not resolved. Germline loops: CDR1 MNHNY, CDR2 SVGAGI (reference sequence). Trimming removed 5 bases from V and 4 bases from J, with 14 bases in between. This CDR3 is built from 14 residues. Here the CDR3 DNA reads TGTGCCAGCAGTCCGTTCAATAGTGGCTATGGCTACACCTTC. Its protein is CASSPFNSGYGYTF.

The CDR3 nucleotides are TGTGCCAGCAGGAGGCTAGGGGGTTATCAGCCCCAGCATTTT. Its translation: CASRRLGGYQPQHF. The V and J genes are TRBV6-5 and TRBJ1-5, with D possibly being TRBD1 (6 bases). V shed 6 bases and J shed 5 bases, with 14 bases lying between them. The CDR3 loop spans 14 amino acids. Germline lookup yields CDR1 MNHEY and CDR2 SVGAGI.

V and J are TRBV27 and TRBJ2-7; 7 bases are a match to TRBD1. The V and J ends lost 2 bases and 4 bases, in that order; junction bases with no gene match: 11. The CDR3 is 16 residues long. Germline-derived CDR1 and CDR2 are MNHEY and SMNVEV (reference sequence). CDR3 DNA sequence: TGTGCCAGCAGTTTACAGACAGGGAGAAGAATTTACGAGCAGTACTTC. Protein product: CASSLQTGRRIYEQYF.

The chain uses TRBV10-3 and TRBJ1-1; D is possibly TRBD1 (5 bases). The CDR3 totals 16 residues. Germline V gene lookup returns CDR1 ENHRY and CDR2 SYGVKD. V shed 2 bases and J shed 4 bases, with 17 bases lying between them. The CDR3 DNA reads TGTGCCATCAGTGAGCCTAATTTAGGGGCTAGCACTGAAGCTTTCTTT. This translates into CAISEPNLGASTEAFF.

The CDR3 DNA reads as TGTGCCAGCAGCCAAGGGGGTGGTGCCTACAATGAGCAGTTCTTC. This sequence encodes CASSQGGGAYNEQFF. The rearrangement links TRBV5-4 to TRBJ2-1; D is perhaps TRBD1 (6 bases). Germline V gives CDR1 SGHNT, CDR2 YYREEE (reference sequence). V was trimmed by 4 bases and J by 2 bases, leaving 13 bases between them. The length of the CDR3 is 15 residues.

This chain connects TRBV7-2 to TRBJ2-7; 7 bases match TRBD1. After removal of 4 bases from V and 2 bases from J, the junction contained 14 bases not matched to a gene. The germline gives CDR1 SGHTA, CDR2 FQGNSA. CDR3 length equals 17 residues. CDR3 in amino acids: CASSSYYSRDSPYEQYF. Written as DNA, the CDR3 is TGTGCCAGCAGCTCCTACTACTCCCGGGACAGTCCCTACGAGCAGTACTTC.